A single sample gave rise to the 18 T cell receptor gamma chains below, sequenced in a study of Vδ1+ human thymocytes. RNA was extracted from the cells and then reverse transcribed. The CDR3 regions were amplified by multiplex PCR from V-gene primers to a constant-region primer. TCRdb applied CATT to the multiplex PCR reads for clone calling. The sample includes some 22,000 gamma-chain clones, about an eighth seen only once; the top ten take 1.9%. For these receptors, no antigen is known. Study findings and constraints: Thymic TRG and TRD repertoires appeared highly polyclonal.

The material sequenced was Vdelta1+ gamma-delta thymocytes from the thymus. Subset noted: FACS-sorted CD3+ TCRalphabeta- TCRVdelta1+ TCRVdelta2- thymocytes. The receptor source for this set is a child less than two years old who had congenital heart surgery.

This clone has only a few counts. The chain couples TRGV9 to TRGJ1 or TRGJ2. Looked up from germline, CDR1 is GITISATS and CDR2 is ISYDGTV (reference sequence). With V trimmed by 5 bases and J by 14 bases, 12 bases remained unmatched. The CDR3 runs to 11 residues. CDR3: CALWVGLRELF. The CDR3 DNA reads as TGTGCCTTGTGGGTTGGGCTAAGGGAACTCTTT.

The chain employs TRGV2 and TRGJP2. This CDR3 has 18 amino acids. Looked up from germline, CDR1 is EGSNGY and CDR2 is YDSYNSKV. Trimming removed 0 bases from V and 0 bases from J; junction bases left unmatched: 10. This CDR3 is CATWDGPRPYSSDWIKTF. CDR3 bases: TGTGCCACCTGGGACGGGCCGAGACCTTATAGTAGTGATTGGATCAAGACGTTT.

The rearrangement joins TRGV5 to TRGJP2. Germline lookup yields CDR1 VINAFY and CDR2 YDVSNSKD. The CDR3 contains 13 residues. The J segment lost 8 bases and the V segment lost 10 bases, leaving 13 bases of the junction unmatched. The CDR3 loop reads CATVGQDDWIKTF. The DNA for the CDR3 is TGTGCCACTGTGGGACAGGACGATTGGATCAAGACGTTT.

This clone is deemed medium-sized. The rearrangement links TRGV9 to TRGJ1 or TRGJ2. Germline values: CDR1 GITISATS, CDR2 ISYDGTV (reference sequence). J was trimmed by 8 bases and V by 2 bases; bases with no gene match: 12. The CDR3 totals 14 residues. CDR3: CALWEDLNPNKKLF. CDR3 in DNA: TGTGCCTTGTGGGAGGACCTCAACCCTAATAAGAAACTCTTT.

This clone was observed a few times. The same CDR3 can be traced to other DNA sequences in this sample. The chain recombines TRGV9 with TRGJ1 or TRGJ2. The V segment lost 2 bases and the J segment 6 bases; nucleotides outside the gene matches: 4. The CDR3 runs to 12 residues. Germline CDR1 is GITISATS and CDR2 is ISYDGTV (reference sequence). In nucleotides, the CDR3 is TGTGCCTTGTGGGAGGCCACTTATAAGAAACTCTTT. This translates into CALWEATYKKLF.

The chain is built from TRGV9 and TRGJ1 or TRGJ2. This CDR3 comprises 11 residues. Germline trimming cut 3 bases from V and 8 bases from J; bases unmatched to any gene: 4. In germline, CDR1 is GITISATS, CDR2 ISYDGTV (reference sequence). CDR3 loop: CALWECDKKLF. CDR3 nucleotides: TGTGCCTTGTGGGAGTGCGATAAGAAACTCTTT.

The rearrangement uses TRGV4 and TRGJ1 or TRGJ2. The CDR3 length is 11 residues. The trim removed 0 bases at V and 11 bases at J, leaving 4 bases unmatched. Germline lookup yields CDR1 EGSTGY and CDR2 YDSYTSSV. The CDR3 loop is CATWDGQEKLF. CDR3 bases: TGTGCCACCTGGGATGGGCAGGAGAAACTCTTT.

V gene TRGV4 combines with J gene TRGJ1 or TRGJ2. V gave up 0 bases and J gave up 3 bases; unmatched junction bases: 5. The CDR3 runs 14 residues. Per germline, CDR1 EGSTGY and CDR2 YDSYTSSV. CDR3 coding DNA: TGTGCCACCTGGGATGGGGGGGCTTATTATAAGAAACTCTTT. Amino acid sequence: CATWDGGAYYKKLF.

This clone rates as medium-sized (0.01 to 0.1%). The J gene is TRGJ1 or TRGJ2, the V gene TRGV5. V lost 0 bases and J lost 10; bases outside the gene matches: 3. The CDR3 consists of 11 residues. CDR1 and CDR2 from the germline V gene are VINAFY and YDVSNSKD. For the CDR3, the DNA is TGTGCCACCTGGGACAGGCAGAAGAAACTCTTT. Translation: CATWDRQKKLF.

This clone was observed a handful of times. The J gene is TRGJ1 or TRGJ2, the V gene TRGV4. The CDR3 totals 11 residues. Germline V gene data show CDR1 as EGSTGY and CDR2 as YDSYTSSV. Germline trimming cut 2 bases from V and 10 bases from J; bases unmatched to any gene: 5. This CDR3 is CATWDAKKKLF. CDR3 nucleotide sequence: TGTGCCACCTGGGATGCCAAGAAGAAACTCTTT.

Details on this clone: Possible read error: a much larger clone is one base away. Other nucleotide sequences from this sample produce the same CDR3. The genes are TRGV9 and TRGJ1 or TRGJ2. Germline V gene sequence: CDR1 GITISATS, CDR2 ISYDGTV (reference sequence). The trim removed 2 bases at V and 6 bases at J, leaving 4 bases unmatched. The CDR3 covers 12 residues. The DNA of the CDR3 is TGTGCCTTGTGGGAGGCTTCTTATAAGAAACTCTTT. This encodes CALWEASYKKLF.

This clone was observed a few times. A junction boundary mismatches the germline segment, possibly from a read error. The chain uses TRGV4 and TRGJ1 or TRGJ2. Germline V gene lookup returns CDR1 EGSTGY and CDR2 YDSYTSSV. CDR3 size: 15 residues. The CDR3 loop is CATWGGPRGYYKKLF. Here the CDR3 DNA reads TGTGCCACCTGGGGTGGGCCTAGAGGTTATTATAAGAAACTCTTT.

In its sample, this clone was seen a few times. An end of the junction differs from the germline gene, which may be a read error. Other DNA variants within this sample encode the same CDR3. The chain links TRGV4 to TRGJ1 or TRGJ2. Per germline, CDR1 EGSTGY and CDR2 YDSYTSSV. CDR3 length: 15 residues. In nucleotides, the CDR3 is TGTGCCACCTGGAATGGCCCTGCCGGTTATTATAAGAAACTCTTT. The encoded protein is CATWNGPAGYYKKLF.

In its sample, this clone was seen a few times. The chain combines TRGV3 with TRGJ1 or TRGJ2. The CDR3 contains 13 residues. Germline lookup yields CDR1 VTNTFY and CDR2 YDVSTARD (reference sequence). V dropped 0 bases and J dropped 12; count of bases not matched to a gene: 11. CDR3: CATWDRLGVGKLF. The CDR3 coding sequence is TGTGCCACCTGGGACAGGCTTGGGGTGGGGAAACTCTTT.

The J gene is TRGJ1 or TRGJ2, the V gene TRGV5. The germline gives CDR1 VINAFY, CDR2 YDVSNSKD. CDR3 length equals 21 residues. Germline trimming cut 0 bases from V and 0 bases from J; bases unmatched to any gene: 23. CDR3 residues: CATWDRPQEPKYSLNYYKKLF. The DNA of the CDR3 is TGTGCCACCTGGGACAGGCCTCAGGAGCCCAAATACTCCTTGAATTATTATAAGAAACTCTTT.

The V call is TRGV4, the J call TRGJ1 or TRGJ2. Germline V gene data show CDR1 as EGSTGY and CDR2 as YDSYTSSV. The V gene end was trimmed by 1 base and the J gene end by 8 bases; junction bases not matched to a gene: 5. The CDR3 totals 12 residues. The CDR3 is CATWDGHHKKLF. CDR3 nucleotide sequence: TGTGCCACCTGGGATGGACACCATAAGAAACTCTTT.

V is TRGV8 and J is TRGJ1 or TRGJ2. CDR1 is VENAVY and CDR2 is YDSYNSRV in the germline V gene. Trimming at V came to 4 bases and at J to 6 bases, leaving 6 bases not matched to a gene. This CDR3 spans 12 amino acids. DNA of the CDR3: TGTGCCACCTGGGAGAGGAGTTATAAGAAACTCTTT. It yields the protein CATWERSYKKLF.

This chain connects TRGV9 to TRGJ1 or TRGJ2. The germline gives CDR1 GITISATS, CDR2 ISYDGTV (reference sequence). V gave up 3 bases and J gave up 3 bases; unmatched junction bases: 11. This CDR3 spans 15 amino acids. The chain's CDR3 is CALWEPSTIYYKKLF. In DNA form, the CDR3 reads TGTGCCTTGTGGGAGCCATCCACCATTTATTATAAGAAACTCTTT.